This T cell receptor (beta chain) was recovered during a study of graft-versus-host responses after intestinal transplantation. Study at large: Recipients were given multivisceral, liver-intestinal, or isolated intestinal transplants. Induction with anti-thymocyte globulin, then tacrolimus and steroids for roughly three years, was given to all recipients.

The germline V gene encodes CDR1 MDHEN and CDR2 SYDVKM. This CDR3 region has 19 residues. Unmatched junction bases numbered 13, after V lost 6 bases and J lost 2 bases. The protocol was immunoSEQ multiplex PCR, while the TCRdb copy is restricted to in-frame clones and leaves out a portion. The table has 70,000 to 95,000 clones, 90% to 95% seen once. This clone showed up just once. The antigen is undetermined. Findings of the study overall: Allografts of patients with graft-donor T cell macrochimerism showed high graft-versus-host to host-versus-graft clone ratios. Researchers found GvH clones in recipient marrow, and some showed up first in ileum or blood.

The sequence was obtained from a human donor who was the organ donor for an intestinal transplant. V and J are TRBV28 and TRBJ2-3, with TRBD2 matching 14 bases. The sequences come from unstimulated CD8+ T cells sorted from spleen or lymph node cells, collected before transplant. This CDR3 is CASSTYGLAGGGDTDTQYF. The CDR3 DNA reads TGTGCCAGCAGCACTTACGGACTAGCGGGAGGAGGGGACACAGATACGCAGTATTTT.